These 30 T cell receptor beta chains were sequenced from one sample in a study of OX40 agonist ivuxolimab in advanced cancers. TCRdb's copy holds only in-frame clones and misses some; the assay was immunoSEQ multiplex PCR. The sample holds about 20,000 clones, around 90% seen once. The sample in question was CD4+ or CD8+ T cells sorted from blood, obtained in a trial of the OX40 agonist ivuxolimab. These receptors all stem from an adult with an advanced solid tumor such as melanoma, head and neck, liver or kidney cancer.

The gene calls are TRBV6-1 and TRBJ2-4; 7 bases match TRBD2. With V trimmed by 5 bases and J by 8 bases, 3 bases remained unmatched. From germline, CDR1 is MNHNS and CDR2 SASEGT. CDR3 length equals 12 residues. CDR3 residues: CASSPGGDIQYF. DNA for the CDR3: TGTGCCAGCAGTCCTGGGGGGGACATTCAGTACTTC.

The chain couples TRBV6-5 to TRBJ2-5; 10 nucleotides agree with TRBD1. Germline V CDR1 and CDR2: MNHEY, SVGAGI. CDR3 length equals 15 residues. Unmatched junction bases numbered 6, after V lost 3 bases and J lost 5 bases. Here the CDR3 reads CASSYVGQGKETQYF. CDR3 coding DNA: TGTGCCAGCAGTTATGTGGGACAGGGGAAGGAGACCCAGTACTTC.

CDR3 DNA sequence: TGTGCCAGCAGCACTAGCGGGGGGGATGTTGAGCAGTTCTTC. It yields the protein CASSTSGGDVEQFF. The chain uses TRBV7-8 and TRBJ2-1, with 13 bases matching TRBD2. Germline V CDR1 and CDR2: SGHVS, FQNEAQ. The CDR3 runs 14 residues. Trimming took 5 bases from V and 9 from J; bases not matched to a gene: 4.

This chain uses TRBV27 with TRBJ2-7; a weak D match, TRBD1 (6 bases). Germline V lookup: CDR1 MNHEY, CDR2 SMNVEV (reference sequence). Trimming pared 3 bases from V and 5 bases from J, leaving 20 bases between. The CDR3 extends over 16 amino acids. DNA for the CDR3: TGTGCCAGCAGTTTTCTCGGCGCGACAGGTCCCCACGAGCAGTACTTC. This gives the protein CASSFLGATGPHEQYF.

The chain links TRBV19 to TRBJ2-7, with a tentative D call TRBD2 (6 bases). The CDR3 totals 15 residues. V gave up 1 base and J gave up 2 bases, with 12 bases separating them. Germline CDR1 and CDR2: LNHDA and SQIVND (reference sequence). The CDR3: CASSIGRDFTYEQYF. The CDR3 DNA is TGTGCCAGTAGTATAGGTCGGGACTTCACCTACGAGCAGTACTTC.

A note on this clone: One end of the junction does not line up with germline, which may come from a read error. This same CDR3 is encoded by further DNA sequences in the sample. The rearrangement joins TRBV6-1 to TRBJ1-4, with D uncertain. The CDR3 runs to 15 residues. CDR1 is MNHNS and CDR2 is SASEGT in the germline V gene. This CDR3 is CASSEPPRGSEKLFF. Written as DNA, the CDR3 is TGCGCCAGCAGTGAACCTCCCCGGGGTAGTGAAAAACTGTTTTTT.

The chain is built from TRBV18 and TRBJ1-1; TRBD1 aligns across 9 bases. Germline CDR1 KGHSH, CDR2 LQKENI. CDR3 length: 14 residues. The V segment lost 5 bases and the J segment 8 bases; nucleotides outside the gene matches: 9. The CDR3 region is CASSGWDRVSEAFF. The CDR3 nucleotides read TGTGCCAGCTCAGGTTGGGACAGGGTCTCAGAAGCTTTCTTT.

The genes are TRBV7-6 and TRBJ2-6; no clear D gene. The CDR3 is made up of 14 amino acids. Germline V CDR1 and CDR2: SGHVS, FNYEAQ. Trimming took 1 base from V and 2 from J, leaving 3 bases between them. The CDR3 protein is CASSLVAGANVLTF. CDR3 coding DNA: TGTGCCAGCAGCTTAGTGGCTGGGGCCAACGTCCTGACTTTC.

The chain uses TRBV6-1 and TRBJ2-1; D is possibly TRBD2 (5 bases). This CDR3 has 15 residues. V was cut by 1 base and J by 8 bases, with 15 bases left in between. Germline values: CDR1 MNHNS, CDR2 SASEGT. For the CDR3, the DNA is TGTGCCAGCAGTGAAGAGGCGGGCGGAACGGATGAGCAGTTCTTC. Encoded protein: CASSEEAGGTDEQFF.

The CDR3 sequence is CAWSRVRQGAGEQYF. CDR3 in DNA: TGTGCCTGGAGCCGAGTGAGACAGGGGGCGGGCGAGCAGTACTTC. This rearrangement joins TRBV30 to TRBJ2-7, with TRBD1 identical over 10 bases. The CDR3 is 15 residues long. V dropped 3 bases and J dropped 6; count of bases not matched to a gene: 11. The germline CDR1 and CDR2 sequences are GTSNPN and SVGIG (reference sequence).

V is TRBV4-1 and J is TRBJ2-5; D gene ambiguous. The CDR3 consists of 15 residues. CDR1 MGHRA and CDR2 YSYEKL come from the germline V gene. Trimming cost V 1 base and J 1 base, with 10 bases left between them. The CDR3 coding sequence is TGCGCCAGCAGCCAAGCGAGTAGCAGCCAAGAGACCCAGTACTTC. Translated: CASSQASSSQETQYF.

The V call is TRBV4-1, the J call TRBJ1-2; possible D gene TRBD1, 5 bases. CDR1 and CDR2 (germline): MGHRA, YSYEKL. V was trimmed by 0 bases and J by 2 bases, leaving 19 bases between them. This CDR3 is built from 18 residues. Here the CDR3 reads CASSQDVFGAGGNYGYTF. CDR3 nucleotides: TGCGCCAGCAGCCAAGATGTATTTGGGGCCGGGGGGAACTATGGCTACACCTTC.

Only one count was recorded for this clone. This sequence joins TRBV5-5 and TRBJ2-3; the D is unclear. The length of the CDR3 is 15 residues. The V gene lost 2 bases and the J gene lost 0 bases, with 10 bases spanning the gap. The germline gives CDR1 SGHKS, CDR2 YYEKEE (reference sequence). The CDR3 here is CASSFELFSTDTQYF. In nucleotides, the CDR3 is TGTGCCAGCAGCTTCGAGCTTTTCAGCACAGATACGCAGTATTTT. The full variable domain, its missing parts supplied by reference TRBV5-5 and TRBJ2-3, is DAGVTQSPTHLIKTRGQQVTLRCSPISGHKSVSWYQQVLGQGPQFIFQYYEKEERGRGNFPDRFSARQFPNYSSELNVNALLLGDSALYLCASSFELFSTDTQYFGPGTRLTVL.

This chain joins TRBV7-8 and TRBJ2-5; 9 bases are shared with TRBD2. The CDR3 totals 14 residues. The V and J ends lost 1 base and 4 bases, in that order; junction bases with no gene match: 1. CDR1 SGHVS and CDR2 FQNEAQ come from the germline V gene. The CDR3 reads CASSLVGLAETQYF. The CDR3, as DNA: TGTGCCAGCAGCTTAGTGGGACTAGCAGAGACCCAGTACTTC.

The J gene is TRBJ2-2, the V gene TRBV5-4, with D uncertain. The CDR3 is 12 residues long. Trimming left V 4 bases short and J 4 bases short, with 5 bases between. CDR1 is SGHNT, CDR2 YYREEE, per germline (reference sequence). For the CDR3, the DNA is TGTGCCAGCAGCCCCCGCACCGGGGAGCTGTTTTTT. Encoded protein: CASSPRTGELFF. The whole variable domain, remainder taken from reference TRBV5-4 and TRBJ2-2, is ETGVTQSPTHLIKTRGQQVTLRCSSQSGHNTVSWYQQALGQGPQFIFQYYREEENGRGNFPPRFSGLQFPNYSSELNVNALELDDSALYLCASSPRTGELFFGEGSRLTVL.

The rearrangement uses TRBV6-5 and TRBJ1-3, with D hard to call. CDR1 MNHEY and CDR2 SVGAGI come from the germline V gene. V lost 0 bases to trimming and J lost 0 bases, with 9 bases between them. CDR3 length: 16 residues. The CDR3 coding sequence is TGTGCCAGCAGTTACTCCGGCATACTCTCTGGAAACACCATATATTTT. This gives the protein CASSYSGILSGNTIYF.

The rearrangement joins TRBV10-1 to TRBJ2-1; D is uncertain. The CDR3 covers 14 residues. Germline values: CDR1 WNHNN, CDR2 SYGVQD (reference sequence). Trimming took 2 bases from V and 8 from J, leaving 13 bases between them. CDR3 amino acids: CASSENSPVDEQFF. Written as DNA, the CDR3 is TGCGCCAGCAGTGAGAACTCCCCGGTCGATGAGCAGTTCTTC.

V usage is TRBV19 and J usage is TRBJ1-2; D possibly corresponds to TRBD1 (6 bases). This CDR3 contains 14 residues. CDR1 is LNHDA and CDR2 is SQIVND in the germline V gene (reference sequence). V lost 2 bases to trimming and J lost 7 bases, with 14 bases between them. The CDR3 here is CASSIPTGSGGYTF. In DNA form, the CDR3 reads TGTGCCAGTAGTATACCTACAGGGAGTGGTGGCTACACCTTC.

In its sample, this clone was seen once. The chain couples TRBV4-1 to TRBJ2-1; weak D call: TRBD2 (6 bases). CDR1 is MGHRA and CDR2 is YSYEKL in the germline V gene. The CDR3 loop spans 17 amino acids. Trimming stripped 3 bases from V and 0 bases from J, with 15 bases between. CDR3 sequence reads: CASSQQVSGLSYNEQFF. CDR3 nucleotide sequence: TGCGCCAGCAGCCAGCAGGTTAGCGGCCTCTCCTACAATGAGCAGTTCTTC.

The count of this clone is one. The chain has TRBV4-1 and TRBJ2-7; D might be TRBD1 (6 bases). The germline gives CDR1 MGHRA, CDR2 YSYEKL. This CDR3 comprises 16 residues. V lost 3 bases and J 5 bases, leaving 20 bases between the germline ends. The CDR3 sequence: CASSHDPTGPGDEQYF. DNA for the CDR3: TGCGCCAGCAGCCACGATCCGACAGGTCCCGGGGACGAGCAGTACTTC.

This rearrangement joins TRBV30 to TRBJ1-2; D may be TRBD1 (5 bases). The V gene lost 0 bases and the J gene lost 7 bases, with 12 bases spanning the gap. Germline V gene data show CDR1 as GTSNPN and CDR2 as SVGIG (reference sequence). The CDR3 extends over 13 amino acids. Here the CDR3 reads CAWSVLGGGGYTF. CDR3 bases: TGTGCCTGGAGTGTACTCGGGGGGGGTGGCTACACCTTC.

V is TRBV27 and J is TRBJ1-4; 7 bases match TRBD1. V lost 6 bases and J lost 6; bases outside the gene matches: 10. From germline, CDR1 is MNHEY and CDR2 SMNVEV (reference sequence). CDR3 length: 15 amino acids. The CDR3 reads CASREQGWDDEKLFF. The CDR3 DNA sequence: TGTGCCAGCAGGGAACAGGGGTGGGATGATGAAAAACTGTTTTTT.

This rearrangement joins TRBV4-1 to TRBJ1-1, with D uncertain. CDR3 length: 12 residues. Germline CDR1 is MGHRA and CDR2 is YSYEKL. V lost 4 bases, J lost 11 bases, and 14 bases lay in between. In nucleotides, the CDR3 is TGCGCCAGCAGCCCTACCCTCGGCAGGGCTTTCTTT. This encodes CASSPTLGRAFF.

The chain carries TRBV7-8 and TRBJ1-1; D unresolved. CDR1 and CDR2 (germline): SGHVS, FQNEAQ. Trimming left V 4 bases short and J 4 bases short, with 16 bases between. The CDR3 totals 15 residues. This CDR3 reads CASSSSFESSTEAFF. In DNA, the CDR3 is TGTGCCAGCAGCTCGTCGTTTGAGTCGAGCACTGAAGCTTTCTTT. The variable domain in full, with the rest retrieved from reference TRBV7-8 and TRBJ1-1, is GAGVSQSPRYKVAKRGQDVALRCDPISGHVSLFWYQQALGQGPEFLTYFQNEAQLDKSGLPSDRFFAERPEGSVSTLKIQRTQQEDSAVYLCASSSSFESSTEAFFGQGTRLTVV.

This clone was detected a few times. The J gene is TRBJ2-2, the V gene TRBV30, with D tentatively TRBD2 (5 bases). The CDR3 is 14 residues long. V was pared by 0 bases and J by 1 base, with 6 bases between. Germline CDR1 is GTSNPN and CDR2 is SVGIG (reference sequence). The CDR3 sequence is CAWSVGENTGELFF. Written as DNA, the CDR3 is TGTGCCTGGAGTGTGGGAGAGAACACCGGGGAGCTGTTTTTT.

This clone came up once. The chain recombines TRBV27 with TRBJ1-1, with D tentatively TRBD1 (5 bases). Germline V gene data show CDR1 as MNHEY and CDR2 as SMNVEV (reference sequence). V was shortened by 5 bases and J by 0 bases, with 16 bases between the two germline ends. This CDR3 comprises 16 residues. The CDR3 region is CASSPVPGVMNTEAFF. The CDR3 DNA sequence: TGTGCCAGCAGTCCAGTCCCGGGGGTAATGAACACTGAAGCTTTCTTT.

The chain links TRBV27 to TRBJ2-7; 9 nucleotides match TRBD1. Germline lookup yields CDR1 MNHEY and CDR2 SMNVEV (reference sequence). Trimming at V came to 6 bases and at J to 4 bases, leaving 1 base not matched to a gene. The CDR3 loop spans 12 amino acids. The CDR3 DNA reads TGTGCCAGCAGAGGACAGGGGTACGAGCAGTACTTC. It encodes CASRGQGYEQYF.

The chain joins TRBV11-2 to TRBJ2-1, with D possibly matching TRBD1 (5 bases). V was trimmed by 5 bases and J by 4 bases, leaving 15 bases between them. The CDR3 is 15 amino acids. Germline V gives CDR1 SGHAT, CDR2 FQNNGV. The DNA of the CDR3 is TGTGCCAGCAGCACAATAGACAGACCGTACAATGAGCAGTTCTTC. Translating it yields CASSTIDRPYNEQFF.

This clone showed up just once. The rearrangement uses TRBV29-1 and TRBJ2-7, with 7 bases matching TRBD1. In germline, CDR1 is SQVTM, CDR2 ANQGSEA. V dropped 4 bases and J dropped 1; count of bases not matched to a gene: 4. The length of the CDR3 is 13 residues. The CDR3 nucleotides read TGCAGCGTTGGGGACAGTCAATCCTACGAGCAGTACTTC. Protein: CSVGDSQSYEQYF.

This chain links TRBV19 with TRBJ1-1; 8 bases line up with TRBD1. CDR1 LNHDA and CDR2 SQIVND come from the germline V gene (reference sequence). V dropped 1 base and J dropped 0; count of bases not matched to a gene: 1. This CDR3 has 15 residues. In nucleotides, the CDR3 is TGTGCCAGTAGTATAGGACAGGGGATGAACACTGAAGCTTTCTTT. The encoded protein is CASSIGQGMNTEAFF.